These 10 T cell receptor beta chains share one sample of origin, sequenced in a study of cytomegalovirus exposure and HLA in healthy donors (dated by TCRdb to between 2016 and 2019). Library generation was performed with the immunoSEQ multiplex PCR assay. For the multiplex PCR, a mixture combining 60 forward primers for TCR Vbeta segments and 13 reverse primers for TCR Jbeta segments was used. TCRdb mirrors the immuneACCESS table, restricted to in-frame sequences. Some clones are absent from its copies; in checked studies, under half trace to an unresolved V gene, and the reason for the others is unknown. Across this sample there are about 160,000 clones, with roughly three quarters seen only once. Approximately 7.1% of the sample goes to the ten largest clones. Sequencing used PBMCs. Receptors originate from a man aged 35-49 years in good health and CMV-seropositive.

Concerning this clone itself: At one boundary the junction diverges from the germline segment, which might be a read error. This chain links TRBV7-7 with TRBJ2-7; possible D gene TRBD1, 5 bases. Germline-derived CDR1 and CDR2 are SSHAT and FNYEAQ (reference sequence). The CDR3 spans 13 residues. The CDR3 reads CASSLRQMSEQYF. The CDR3 bases are TGTGCTAGCAGCTTACGACAGATGAGCGAGCAGTACTTC.

The chain combines TRBV7-9 with TRBJ1-1; unclear D gene. Trimming left V 5 bases short and J 5 bases short, with 15 bases between. The CDR3 totals 14 residues. Germline-derived CDR1 and CDR2 are SEHNR and FQNEAQ (reference sequence). CDR3 residues: CASSPPVGGTEAFF. CDR3 DNA: TGTGCCAGCAGCCCTCCGGTCGGCGGAACTGAAGCTTTCTTT.

CDR3 sequence reads: CASREQGVDEKLFF. The CDR3 DNA is TGTGCCAGCAGGGAACAGGGTGTTGATGAAAAACTGTTTTTT. The chain is built from TRBV6-5 and TRBJ1-4; TRBD1 is a possible D gene (6 bases). V lost 6 bases and J lost 6, with 14 bases in between. CDR3 length equals 14 residues. Germline V gene lookup returns CDR1 MNHEY and CDR2 SVGAGI.

CDR3 protein: CASSQVWHRFGAGTEAFF. Here the CDR3 DNA reads TGTGCCAGCAGCCAAGTCTGGCACCGATTTGGGGCAGGTACTGAAGCTTTCTTT. The V gene is TRBV14, the J gene TRBJ1-1, with D maybe TRBD1 (5 bases). The CDR3 sequence is 18 residues long. V gave up 1 base and J gave up 5 bases, with 23 bases separating them. Germline CDR1 and CDR2: SGHDN and FVKESK.

This clone was seen a few times. The gene calls are TRBV2 and TRBJ2-6; tentative D call: TRBD1 (6 bases). V gave up 6 bases and J gave up 4 bases, with 16 bases separating them. From germline, CDR1 is SNHLY and CDR2 FYNNEI. This CDR3 contains 16 residues. The CDR3 is CASSATGGSGANVLTF. DNA for the CDR3: TGTGCCAGCAGCGCGACAGGCGGTTCGGGGGCCAACGTCCTGACTTTC.

The V gene is TRBV5-6, the J gene TRBJ1-1; no clear D gene. From germline, CDR1 is SGHDT and CDR2 YYEEEE. Trimming took 4 bases from V and 0 from J, leaving 25 bases between them. CDR3 size: 19 residues. CDR3: CASSDYLGRDATMNTEAFF. In nucleotides, the CDR3 is TGTGCCAGCAGCGACTATCTTGGCAGAGACGCCACCATGAACACTGAAGCTTTCTTT.

This clone was detected only a few times. V gene TRBV6-6 combines with J gene TRBJ1-3, with 7 bases aligning to TRBD1. The ends lost 8 bases at V and 0 bases at J; junction bases unmatched: 10. Germline-derived CDR1 and CDR2 are MNHNY and SVGAGI (reference sequence). CDR3 length: 16 residues. The CDR3 region has the DNA TGTGCCAGCTCCCAGGACAGGCCTAGCTCTGGAAACACCATATATTTT. It specifies CASSQDRPSSGNTIYF.

The chain has TRBV10-3 and TRBJ2-7, with TRBD2 identical over 13 bases. Losses at the gene ends were 6 bases for V and 2 bases for J; bases not matched to a gene: 13. Per the germline V gene, CDR1 is ENHRY and CDR2 is SYGVKD. This CDR3 spans 18 amino acids. This CDR3 reads CAIRVGLAGVEKAYEQYF. Written as DNA, the CDR3 is TGTGCCATCAGGGTAGGACTAGCGGGGGTCGAAAAGGCCTACGAGCAGTACTTC.

The J gene is TRBJ1-1, the V gene TRBV9, with a tentative D call TRBD1 (6 bases). Germline CDR1 reads SGDLS; CDR2 reads YYNGEE. Trimming stripped 3 bases from V and 5 bases from J, with 11 bases between. This CDR3 comprises 13 residues. CDR3 residues: CASSGGGQTEAFF. The CDR3 DNA is TGTGCCAGCAGCGGGGGGGGGCAGACTGAAGCTTTCTTT. The full variable domain, completed using reference TRBV9 and TRBJ1-1, is DSGVTQTPKHLITATGQRVTLRCSPRSGDLSVYWYQQSLDQGLQFLIQYYNGEERAKGNILERFSAQQFPDLHSELNLSSLELGDSALYFCASSGGGQTEAFFGQGTRLTVV.

This clone has just a few counts. The CDR3, as DNA: TGCAGCGCCGGACAGGGGGCTAACCGGGAGCTGTTTTTT. It specifies CSAGQGANRELFF. This chain uses TRBV29-1 with TRBJ2-2, with 11 bases identical to TRBD1. The CDR3 runs to 13 residues. The V segment lost 7 bases and the J segment 9 bases; nucleotides outside the gene matches: 7. The germline gives CDR1 SQVTM, CDR2 ANQGSEA.